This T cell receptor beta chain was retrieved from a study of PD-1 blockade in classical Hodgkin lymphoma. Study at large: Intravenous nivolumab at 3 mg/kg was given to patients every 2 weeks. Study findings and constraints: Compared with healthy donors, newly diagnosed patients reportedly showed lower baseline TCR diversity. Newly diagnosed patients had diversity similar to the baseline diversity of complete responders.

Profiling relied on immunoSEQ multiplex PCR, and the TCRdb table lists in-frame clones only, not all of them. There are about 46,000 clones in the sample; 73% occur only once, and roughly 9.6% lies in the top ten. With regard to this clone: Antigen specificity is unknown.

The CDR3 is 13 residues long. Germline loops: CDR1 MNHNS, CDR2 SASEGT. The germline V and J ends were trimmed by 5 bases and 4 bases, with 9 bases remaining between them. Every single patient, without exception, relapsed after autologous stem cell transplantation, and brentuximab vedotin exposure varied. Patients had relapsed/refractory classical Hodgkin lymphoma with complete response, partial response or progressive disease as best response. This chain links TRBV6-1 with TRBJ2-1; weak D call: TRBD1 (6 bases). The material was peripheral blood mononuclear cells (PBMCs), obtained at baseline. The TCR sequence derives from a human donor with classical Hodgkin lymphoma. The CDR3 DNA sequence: TGTGCCAGCAGTTCTACAGGGTACAATGAGCAGTTCTTC. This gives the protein CASSSTGYNEQFF.